The present TCR beta chain was sequenced within a study of regulatory T cells in long-lasting Graves disease. This sample's time point: newly diagnosed GD, antithyroid drugs for less than 3 months. Construction of the TCR library relied on RNA isolated from PBMCs. This clonotype was counted only a few times. A much larger clone differs from this one at a single base, so this may be a read error. V was trimmed by 6 bases and J by 6 bases, leaving 11 bases between them. There are 12 residues in the CDR3. TCR beta libraries were built with iRepertoire HTBI primers and Arm-PCR of CDR3 regions. TCRdb used MiXCR to reprocess the multiplex PCR reads, holding one entry per CDR3 protein. In the table there are approximately 310,000 distinct CDR3 sequences, 15% to 20% of which are singletons.

The TCR was taken from a female donor with Graves disease. The chain joins TRBV12-3 or TRBV12-4 to TRBJ1-2; D not resolved. The input for sequencing was peripheral blood mononuclear cells (PBMCs), taken at new diagnosis, from a patient treated with antithyroid drugs. The CDR3 region is CASSPDRNGYTF. Here the CDR3 DNA reads TGTGCCAGCAGCCCGGACCGTAATGGCTACACCTTC.